These 13 T cell receptor beta chains were all obtained from the same sample, sequenced in a study of blood T cell repertoires in COVID-19. TCRdb's copy holds only in-frame clones and misses some; the assay was immunoSEQ multiplex PCR. The sample carries about 95,000 clones, about 84% recorded once. Sequenced: peripheral blood. These receptors all come from an elderly man with active or convalescent COVID-19.

The chain carries TRBV7-2 and TRBJ2-1; D is unclear. This CDR3 has 12 residues. CDR1 is SGHTA and CDR2 is FQGNSA in the germline V gene. V lost 8 bases and J lost 8, with 13 bases in between. CDR3 DNA sequence: TGTGCCAGCGCAGCTGCCCGGGATGAGCAGTTCTTC. This gives the protein CASAAARDEQFF.

The J gene is TRBJ1-4, the V gene TRBV19; 7 bases line up with TRBD1. The CDR3 covers 14 residues. Trimming removed 5 bases from V and 7 bases from J; junction bases left unmatched: 7. Germline CDR1 is LNHDA and CDR2 is SQIVND (reference sequence). The chain's CDR3 is CASSHRGVGEKLFF. The CDR3 nucleotides read TGTGCCAGTAGTCACAGGGGCGTTGGTGAAAAACTGTTTTTT.

This chain uses TRBV10-1 with TRBJ1-6, with D perhaps TRBD1 (6 bases). In germline, CDR1 is WNHNN, CDR2 SYGVQD (reference sequence). This CDR3 has 14 residues. The V end lost 4 bases, the J end lost 7 bases, and 11 bases lay between the germline ends. DNA of the CDR3: TGCGCCAGCAGTGCAGGGGTTCAGAATTCACCCCTCCACTTT. Its protein product is CASSAGVQNSPLHF.

V is TRBV23-1 and J is TRBJ2-5; a weak D match, TRBD2 (7 bases). TRBV23-1 is reported as an ORF; its role is uncertain. This CDR3 contains 18 residues. V was shortened by 0 bases and J by 1 base, with 18 bases between the two germline ends. CDR3 DNA: TGCGCCAGCAGTCAATCGATCCGGTTGCGGGGGCGCCAAGAGACCCAGTACTTC. As protein: CASSQSIRLRGRQETQYF.

The chain is built from TRBV19 and TRBJ1-6; D gene ambiguous. The length of the CDR3 is 14 residues. V dropped 5 bases and J dropped 10 bases, with 15 bases sitting between them. CDR1 LNHDA and CDR2 SQIVND come from the germline V gene (reference sequence). The DNA of the CDR3 is TGTGCCAGTAGTTCCGTGGGCGGAGGGTCACCCCTCCACTTT. Its protein product is CASSSVGGGSPLHF.

V is TRBV29-1 and J is TRBJ2-1; 9 nucleotides align to TRBD2. The CDR3 is 16 residues long. The V gene end was trimmed by 1 base and the J gene end by 9 bases; junction bases not matched to a gene: 13. CDR1 and CDR2 from the germline V gene are SQVTM and ANQGSEA. Here the CDR3 DNA reads TGCAGCGTTGAAGGTTTGGCTAGCGGGGAATTGGGTGAGCAGTTCTTC. Translated, it gives CSVEGLASGELGEQFF.

This clone appeared a single time. CDR3 sequence (DNA): TGTGCCACCAGGGGGACAGGGAACACCGGGGAGCTGTTTTTT. It is translated as CATRGTGNTGELFF. The chain recombines TRBV24-1 with TRBJ2-2, with 8 bases that match TRBD1. The CDR3 loop spans 14 amino acids. J was trimmed by 1 base and V by 7 bases; bases with no gene match: 1. Germline V gives CDR1 KGHDR, CDR2 SFDVKD.

CDR3 in DNA: TGTGCCAGCAGCTTTACTAGCGGGGAGCGGGGAACAGATACGCAGTATTTT. Protein sequence: CASSFTSGERGTDTQYF. The chain combines TRBV7-2 with TRBJ2-3; 10 bases match TRBD2. With V trimmed by 3 bases and J by 3 bases, 9 bases remained unmatched. This CDR3 contains 17 residues. The germline V gene encodes CDR1 SGHTA and CDR2 FQGNSA.

Only one count was recorded for this clone. The CDR3 here is CASSLYQGAGGNTIYF. The CDR3 bases are TGTGCCAGCAGTTTATACCAGGGGGCCGGTGGAAACACCATATATTTT. The rearrangement joins TRBV28 to TRBJ1-3, with 8 bases that match TRBD1. With 1 base clipped from V and 3 bases from J, the junction kept 5 bases outside the gene matches. CDR3 length: 16 residues. CDR1 MDHEN and CDR2 SYDVKM come from the germline V gene.

The rearrangement links TRBV7-9 to TRBJ2-3; TRBD2 aligns across 15 bases. CDR1 is SEHNR and CDR2 is FQNEAQ in the germline V gene (reference sequence). The CDR3 extends over 15 amino acids. Trimming took 10 bases from V and 4 from J; bases not matched to a gene: 6. CDR3 nucleotide sequence: TGTGCCACACGGACTAGCGGGGGGGCCCCAGATACGCAGTATTTT. Encoded protein: CATRTSGGAPDTQYF. Using reference TRBV7-9 and TRBJ2-3 for the parts outside the CDR3, the full variable domain is DTGVSQNPRHKITKRGQNVTFRCDPISEHNRLYWYRQTLGQGPEFLTYFQNEAQLEKSRLLSDRFSAERPKGSFSTLEIQRTEQGDSAMYLCATRTSGGAPDTQYFGPGTRLTVL.

The gene calls are TRBV4-2 and TRBJ2-7; TRBD1 aligns across 7 bases. This CDR3 spans 14 amino acids. Germline loops: CDR1 LGHNA, CDR2 YNFKEQ. V gave up 1 base and J gave up 2 bases; unmatched junction bases: 2. The CDR3, as DNA: TGTGCCAGCAGCCAAGGGGACAGTACCTACGAGCAGTACTTC. Translation gives CASSQGDSTYEQYF.

V gene TRBV19 combines with J gene TRBJ1-5, with a tentative D call TRBD1 (5 bases). This CDR3 is 15 amino acids long. Germline V gives CDR1 LNHDA, CDR2 SQIVND (reference sequence). Trimming removed 5 bases from V and 0 bases from J, with 11 bases in between. CDR3 in DNA: TGTGCCAGTAGTGCACAGGCCTATAGCAATCAGCCCCAGCATTTT. Encoded protein: CASSAQAYSNQPQHF.

About this clone itself: The sample carries other DNA sequences with the same CDR3. CDR3 residues: CASSLQETQYF. The CDR3 nucleotides are TGTGCCAGCAGCCTACAAGAGACCCAGTACTTC. This sequence joins TRBV11-1 and TRBJ2-5; D unresolved. Germline CDR1 reads SGHAT; CDR2 reads FQDESV (reference sequence). V lost 5 bases and J lost 2, with 3 bases in between. This CDR3 has 11 amino acids.